This T cell receptor (beta chain) was captured by sequencing in a study of CD8 T cells in ankylosing spondylitis. Whole-study results and caveats: There was a TCR beta motif, made of several highly homologous variants, that appeared characteristic of ankylosing spondylitis blood. Reportedly, significant enrichment of disease-linked clones occurred in matched ankylosing spondylitis synovial fluid. Disease-linked clones had a CD8+ phenotype and relatively low frequency in peripheral blood.

Trimming removed 5 bases from V and 4 bases from J, with 17 bases in between. The CDR3 loop spans 15 amino acids. Germline assignment: CDR1 KGHSH and CDR2 LQKENI. Remarks on this clonotype: The antigen is undetermined.

It was by quantitative 5'-RACE with molecular barcodes that TCR beta libraries were made. Via MiXCR, TCRdb re-called the 5' RACE reads, giving one row per CDR3 protein. The sample yields fewer than 450,000 distinct CDR3 sequences, approximately 17% seen once. The TCR was taken from a male donor with ankylosing spondylitis. The sample was blood, either unsorted or a sorted T cell fraction (not recorded which). This chain links TRBV18 with TRBJ1-1, with a tentative D call TRBD1 (5 bases). The CDR3 loop reads CASSTSGSQGTEAFF. The CDR3 DNA reads as TGTGCCAGCTCAACCAGTGGTTCCCAGGGCACTGAAGCTTTCTTT.